This T cell receptor beta chain was identified in a study of CD8 T cells in ankylosing spondylitis. TCRdb itself ran the 5' RACE reads through MiXCR, one entry per CDR3 protein. The sample records approximately 240,000 distinct CDR3 sequences, 10% being singletons. This clonotype was observed at least ten times. Its specificity is unknown. Germline V gene sequence: CDR1 SEHNR, CDR2 FQNEAQ (reference sequence). The CDR3 is 16 amino acids. V lost 5 bases to trimming and J lost 0 bases; unmatched junction nucleotides: 4. The study, taken as a whole, reports: Reports say disease-linked clones showed up significantly more in matched ankylosing spondylitis synovial fluid.

The chain uses TRBV7-9 and TRBJ2-2, with 9 bases lining up with TRBD1. The sequence derives from a male donor with ankylosing spondylitis or in good health (not recorded which). The material sequenced was blood, either unsorted or a sorted T cell fraction (not recorded which). Written as DNA, the CDR3 is TGTGCCAGCAGCCGAGGGACAGGGCCGAACACCGGGGAGCTGTTTTTT. Amino acid sequence: CASSRGTGPNTGELFF.